This T cell receptor beta chain emerged from a study of blood T cell repertoires in COVID-19. TCRdb's table, derived via immunoSEQ multiplex PCR, lists solely in-frame clones and lacks some. Here the sample spans about 200,000 clones, roughly 80% being singletons. The germline CDR1 and CDR2 sequences are MNHEY and SVGAGI. This CDR3 comprises 14 residues. V gave up 2 bases and J gave up 0 bases, with 8 bases separating them. The gene calls are TRBV6-5 and TRBJ2-7, with no clear D. Sequenced input: peripheral blood. This receptor was taken from a man aged 55 to 70 with acute or convalescent COVID-19. The CDR3 region has the DNA TGTGCCAGCAGTTACCGATATAGCTCCTACGAGCAGTACTTC. It yields the protein CASSYRYSSYEQYF.